The 13 T cell receptor beta chains below all came from one sample that was sequenced in a study of T cells in tuberculosis. Assay used: immunoSEQ multiplex PCR; TCRdb lists only in-frame clones, some missing. Among tens of thousands of clones listed, roughly 91% were seen once. Sorting used thawed, overnight-rested PBMC stained with anti-CD3, a viability dye and GMM-loaded CD1B tetramer. C32 glucose monomycolate from Rhodococcus equi was loaded onto the CD1B tetramers. The sequencing sample was made of CD1b-GMM tetramer-negative cells sorted from PBMCs. The receptors here all came from an adult woman with latent tuberculosis.

The V and J genes are TRBV5-1 and TRBJ2-7; 8 bases fit TRBD1. The CDR3 totals 13 residues. V dropped 3 bases and J dropped 5; count of bases not matched to a gene: 4. Germline CDR1 reads SGHRS; CDR2 reads YFSETQ. The CDR3 DNA reads TGCGCCAGCAGCTCAGGACAGGGCCACGAGCAGTACGTC. It encodes CASSSGQGHEQYV.

J is TRBJ1-6 and V is TRBV5-1; D is ambiguous. The germline V gene has CDR1 SGHRS and CDR2 YFSETQ. The CDR3 totals 18 residues. V was trimmed by 5 bases and J by 4 bases, leaving 22 bases between them. The CDR3 protein is CASSRETRQTDYNSPLHF. The CDR3 coding sequence is TGCGCCAGCAGTCGGGAAACAAGGCAGACTGATTATAATTCACCCCTCCACTTT.

The V gene is TRBV6-6, the J gene TRBJ2-7, with TRBD1 matching 8 bases. The J segment lost 3 bases and the V segment lost 4 bases, leaving 2 bases of the junction unmatched. Germline V lookup: CDR1 MNHNY, CDR2 SVGAGI (reference sequence). The CDR3 extends over 13 amino acids. Here the CDR3 reads CASSLGTGYEQYV. The CDR3 nucleotides read TGTGCCAGCAGTTTGGGGACAGGCTACGAGCAGTACGTC.

The chain has TRBV6-1 and TRBJ2-7, with D possibly being TRBD1 (7 bases). The CDR3 length is 16 residues. In germline, CDR1 is MNHNS, CDR2 SASEGT. With 3 bases removed from V and 3 bases from J, the gap between germline ends came to 18 bases. This chain's CDR3 is CASSDPRQGGHYEQYV. The CDR3 coding sequence is TGTGCCAGCAGTGACCCGAGACAGGGAGGCCACTACGAGCAGTACGTC.

The rearrangement links TRBV7-9 to TRBJ1-2; TRBD1 is a possible D gene (5 bases). The CDR3 consists of 14 residues. The V end lost 1 base, the J end lost 2 bases, and 8 bases lay between the germline ends. Germline lookup yields CDR1 SEHNR and CDR2 FQNEAQ (reference sequence). Here the CDR3 DNA reads TGTGCCAGCAGCTTAGAGCAGGGAAACTATGGCTACACCTTC. Translation gives CASSLEQGNYGYTF.

The chain uses TRBV10-2 and TRBJ2-3; the D is unclear. The CDR3 contains 11 residues. Between the trimmed V and J ends, which lost 6 bases and 4 bases, there was a span of 5 bases. The germline gives CDR1 WSHSY, CDR2 SAAADI. The DNA of the CDR3 is TGCGCCAGCAGCTCGGCAGATACGCAGTATTTT. Protein sequence: CASSSADTQYF.

The rearrangement joins TRBV27 to TRBJ1-2, with 8 nucleotides matching TRBD1. Trimming removed 6 bases from V and 0 bases from J; junction bases left unmatched: 6. CDR3 length: 15 amino acids. The germline gives CDR1 MNHEY, CDR2 SMNVEV (reference sequence). The CDR3 protein is CASRGQVGANYGYTF. The DNA for the CDR3 is TGTGCCAGCAGGGGACAGGTAGGGGCTAACTATGGCTACACCTTC.

This clone showed up just once. The chain couples TRBV7-6 to TRBJ2-1; 11 bases map to TRBD2. Trimming took 0 bases from V and 9 from J; bases not matched to a gene: 7. This CDR3 is built from 16 residues. Germline V gene lookup returns CDR1 SGHVS and CDR2 FNYEAQ. CDR3 coding DNA: TGTGCCAGCAGCTTAGCGGCTAGCGGGGGGTTAAGTGAGCAGTTCTTC. Protein: CASSLAASGGLSEQFF. Full variable domain (outside the CDR3, taken from reference TRBV7-6 and TRBJ2-1): GAGVSQSPRYKVTKRGQDVALRCDPISGHVSLYWYRQALGQGPEFLTYFNYEAQQDKSGLPNDRFSAERPEGSISTLTIQRTEQRDSAMYRCASSLAASGGLSEQFFGPGTRLTVL.

The gene calls are TRBV7-9 and TRBJ2-1; 7 bases are shared with TRBD2. With 5 bases clipped from V and 0 bases from J, the junction kept 16 bases outside the gene matches. Germline-derived CDR1 and CDR2 are SEHNR and FQNEAQ (reference sequence). CDR3 size: 19 residues. CDR3 bases: TGTGCCAGCAGCCTCCCCCACGGGAGTAGCGGGCACTCCTACAATGAGCAGTTCTTC. Translated, it gives CASSLPHGSSGHSYNEQFF. Combining the CDR3 with reference TRBV7-9 and TRBJ2-1 gives the whole variable domain DTGVSQNPRHKITKRGQNVTFRCDPISEHNRLYWYRQTLGQGPEFLTYFQNEAQLEKSRLLSDRFSAERPKGSFSTLEIQRTEQGDSAMYLCASSLPHGSSGHSYNEQFFGPGTRLTVL.

This chain uses TRBV27 with TRBJ1-3, with a weak D call TRBD1 (5 bases). This CDR3 is 17 amino acids long. Trimming left V 5 bases short and J 2 bases short, with 19 bases between. Germline V gives CDR1 MNHEY, CDR2 SMNVEV (reference sequence). CDR3 bases: TGTGCCAGCAGTCCCTTCCCCCAAGGGACTCCTGGAAACACCATATATTTT. Its protein is CASSPFPQGTPGNTIYF.

The V call is TRBV5-4, the J call TRBJ2-5; no clear D. CDR1 and CDR2 from the germline V gene are SGHNT and YYREEE (reference sequence). The ends were cut back, 2 bases at V and 4 bases at J, with 9 bases in the middle. CDR3 length: 13 amino acids. The CDR3 coding sequence is TGTGCCAGCAGCTTACCTAGAGGAGAGACCCAGTACTTC. Its translation: CASSLPRGETQYF.

The chain links TRBV11-3 to TRBJ1-1, with 8 bases identical to TRBD1. The length of the CDR3 is 15 residues. From germline, CDR1 is SGHNT and CDR2 YENEEA. The trim removed 1 base at V and 1 base at J, leaving 2 bases unmatched. This chain's CDR3 is CASSLGGQGNTEAFF. The CDR3 DNA follows: TGTGCCAGCAGCTTAGGAGGACAGGGGAACACTGAAGCTTTCTTT.

The V and J genes are TRBV5-1 and TRBJ2-7, with D perhaps TRBD1 (6 bases). The CDR3 is 16 residues long. Germline V lookup: CDR1 SGHRS, CDR2 YFSETQ. Trimming left V 0 bases short and J 4 bases short, with 17 bases between. CDR3 in amino acids: CASSLAAQGINYEQYF. CDR3 nucleotide sequence: TGCGCCAGCAGCTTGGCCGCTCAGGGGATTAATTACGAGCAGTACTTC. Together with reference TRBV5-1 and TRBJ2-7, the CDR3 gives the full variable domain: KAGVTQTPRYLIKTRGQQVTLSCSPISGHRSVSWYQQTPGQGLQFLFEYFSETQRNKGNFPGRFSGRQFSNSRSEMNVSTLELGDSALYLCASSLAAQGINYEQYFGPGTRLTVT.